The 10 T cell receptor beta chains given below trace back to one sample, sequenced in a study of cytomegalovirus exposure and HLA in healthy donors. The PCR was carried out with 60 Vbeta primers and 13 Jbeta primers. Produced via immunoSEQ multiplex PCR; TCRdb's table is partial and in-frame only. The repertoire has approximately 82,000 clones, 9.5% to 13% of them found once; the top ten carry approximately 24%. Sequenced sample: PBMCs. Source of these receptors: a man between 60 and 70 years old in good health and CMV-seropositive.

The CDR3 sequence is CASSEGGGLNTGELFF. The CDR3 DNA sequence: TGTGCCAGCAGTGAAGGGGGGGGACTGAACACCGGGGAGCTGTTTTTT. The chain is built from TRBV6-1 and TRBJ2-2, with 7 bases matching TRBD2. This CDR3 comprises 16 residues. Germline V gives CDR1 MNHNS, CDR2 SASEGT. The trim removed 1 base at V and 1 base at J, leaving 3 bases unmatched.

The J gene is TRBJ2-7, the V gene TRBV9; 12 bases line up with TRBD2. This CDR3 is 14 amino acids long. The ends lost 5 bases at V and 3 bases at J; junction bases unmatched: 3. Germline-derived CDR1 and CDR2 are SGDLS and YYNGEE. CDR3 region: CASSLAGGVYEQYF. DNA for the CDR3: TGTGCCAGCAGTCTAGCGGGAGGGGTCTACGAGCAGTACTTC.

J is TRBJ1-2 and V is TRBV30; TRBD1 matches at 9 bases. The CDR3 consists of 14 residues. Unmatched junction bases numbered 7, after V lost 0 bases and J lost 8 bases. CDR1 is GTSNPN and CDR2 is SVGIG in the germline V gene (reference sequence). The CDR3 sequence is CAWSVLGQGVGYTF. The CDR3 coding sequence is TGTGCCTGGAGTGTACTGGGACAGGGTGTCGGCTACACCTTC.

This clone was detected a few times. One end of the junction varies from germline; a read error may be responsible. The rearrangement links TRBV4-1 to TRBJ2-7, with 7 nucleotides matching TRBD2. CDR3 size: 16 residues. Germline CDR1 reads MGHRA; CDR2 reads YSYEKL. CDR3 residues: CASSQREGPTDYEPYF. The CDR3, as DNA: TGCGCCAGCAGCCAGAGGGAGGGGCCTACTGACTACGAGCCGTACTTC.

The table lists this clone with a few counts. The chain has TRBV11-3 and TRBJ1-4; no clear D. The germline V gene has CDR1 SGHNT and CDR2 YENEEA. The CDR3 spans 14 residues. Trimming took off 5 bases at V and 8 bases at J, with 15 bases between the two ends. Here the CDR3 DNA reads TGTGCCAGCAGCGTCGGGAGCCGGAGGGAAAAACTGTTTTTT. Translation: CASSVGSRREKLFF. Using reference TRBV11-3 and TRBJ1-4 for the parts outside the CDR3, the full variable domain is EAGVVQSPRYKIIEKKQPVAFWCNPISGHNTLYWYLQNLGQGPELLIRYENEEAVDDSQLPKDRFSAERLKGVDSTLKIQPAELGDSAVYLCASSVGSRREKLFFGSGTQLSVL.

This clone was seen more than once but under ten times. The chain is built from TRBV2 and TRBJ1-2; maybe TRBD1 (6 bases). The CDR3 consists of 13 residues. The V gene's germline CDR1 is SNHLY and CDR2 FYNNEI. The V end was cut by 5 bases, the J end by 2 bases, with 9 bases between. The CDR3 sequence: CASSYRANYGYTF. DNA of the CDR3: TGTGCCAGCAGTTACAGGGCCAACTATGGCTACACCTTC.

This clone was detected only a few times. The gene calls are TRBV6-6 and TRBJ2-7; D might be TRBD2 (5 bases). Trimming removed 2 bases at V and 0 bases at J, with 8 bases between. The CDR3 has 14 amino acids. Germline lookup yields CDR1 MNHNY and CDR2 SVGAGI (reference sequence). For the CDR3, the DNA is TGTGCCAGCAGTTACGTACGGGACTCCTACGAGCAGTACGTC. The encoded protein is CASSYVRDSYEQYV.

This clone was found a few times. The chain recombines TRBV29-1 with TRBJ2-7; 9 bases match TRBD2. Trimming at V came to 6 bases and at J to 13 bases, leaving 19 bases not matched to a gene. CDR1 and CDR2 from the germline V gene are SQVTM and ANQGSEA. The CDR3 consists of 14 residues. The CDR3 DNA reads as TGCAGCGTCCAGATAGCGGGGGACCCCGAAGGGCTTTACGTC. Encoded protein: CSVQIAGDPEGLYV.

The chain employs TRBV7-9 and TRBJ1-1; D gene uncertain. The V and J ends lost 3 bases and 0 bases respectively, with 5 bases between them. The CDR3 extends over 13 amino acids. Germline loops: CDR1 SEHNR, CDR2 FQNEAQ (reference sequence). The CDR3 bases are TGTGCCAGCAGCTTCGGGATGAACACTGAAGCTTTCTTT. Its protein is CASSFGMNTEAFF.

The CDR3 DNA sequence: TGTGCCAGCACCCAGGGAATTCAGGATGGCTACACCTTC. This sequence encodes CASTQGIQDGYTF. This rearrangement joins TRBV6-5 to TRBJ1-2, with a tentative D call TRBD1 (5 bases). Germline V gene lookup returns CDR1 MNHEY and CDR2 SVGAGI. The length of the CDR3 is 13 residues. Trimming removed 7 bases at V and 6 bases at J, with 15 bases between.